Listed below are T cell receptor beta chains from one sample, sequenced in a study of blood T cell repertoires in COVID-19. The method was immunoSEQ multiplex PCR; TCRdb's version includes in-frame clones alone and lacks a portion of them. The sample lists tens of thousands of clones, about four fifths occurring once. Sequences were obtained from peripheral blood. The receptors shown here come from an elderly man with COVID-19, enrolled during active disease. Both conserved end residues are part of each CDR3. Fields, in order: clone size, J gene, V gene, D gene, CDR3 DNA, CDR3 protein. A D gene is named only where the DNA matches it firmly. Size tells how often a clone was seen (once, few, many) or the class of an expanded clone, and some rows leave it out.

size: few
J: TRBJ1-6
V: TRBV23-1
D: -
DNA: TGCGCCAGCAGTCAATCCGTCGTCGGAGATAATTCACCCCTCCACTTT
CDR3: CASSQSVVGDNSPLHF

size: -
J: TRBJ1-1
V: TRBV30
D: -
DNA: TGTGCCTGGAGTGTACGTAGGGGGTGGAATGAAGCTTTCTTT
CDR3: CAWSVRRGWNEAFF

size: -
J: TRBJ2-7
V: TRBV7-8
D: -
DNA: TGTGCCAGCAGCTTAACAGGGAACACCCACGAGCAGTACTTC
CDR3: CASSLTGNTHEQYF

size: -
J: TRBJ1-6
V: TRBV28
D: -
DNA: TGTGCCAGCAGTTCCCCAGGGATGAATTCACCCCTCCACTTT
CDR3: CASSSPGMNSPLHF

size: -
J: TRBJ1-1
V: TRBV27
D: -
DNA: TGTGCCAGCAGCTACAGGGAGAACACTGAAGCTTTCTTT
CDR3: CASSYRENTEAFF

size: -
J: TRBJ2-3
V: TRBV12-3/TRBV12-4
D: -
DNA: TGTGCCAGCGGGAGCGGTACGCAGTATTTT
CDR3: CASGSGTQYF

size: -
J: TRBJ1-1
V: TRBV6-5
D: TRBD1
DNA: TGTGCCAGCACCCCGACAGGGGGCCGTACTGAAGCTTTCTTT
CDR3: CASTPTGGRTEAFF

size: -
J: TRBJ2-7
V: TRBV7-2
D: TRBD2
DNA: TGTGCCAGCAGCTTAACGGGGACTAGCAGGTCCTACGAGCAGTACTTC
CDR3: CASSLTGTSRSYEQYF

size: once
J: TRBJ2-1
V: TRBV3-1/TRBV3-2
D: TRBD2
DNA: TGTGCCAGCAGCCAAGGACTAGCTGGCTACAATGAGCAGTTCTTC
CDR3: CASSQGLAGYNEQFF

size: -
J: TRBJ1-1
V: TRBV7-2
D: TRBD1
DNA: TGTGCCAGCAGCCTAGGGACAGACTATAACACTGAAGCTTTCTTT
CDR3: CASSLGTDYNTEAFF

size: -
J: TRBJ2-7
V: TRBV28
D: TRBD2
DNA: TGTGCCAGCAGGAGCGGGAGCTGGAGCGAGCAGTACTTC
CDR3: CASRSGSWSEQYF

size: -
J: TRBJ1-5
V: TRBV6-5
D: -
DNA: TGTGCCACCGGGAGCCAACTAAATCAGCCCCAGCATTTT
CDR3: CATGSQLNQPQHF

size: once
J: TRBJ1-1
V: TRBV6-5
D: TRBD1
DNA: TGTGCCAGCGGCGAACAGGGGGCGAACACTGAAGCTTTCTTT
CDR3: CASGEQGANTEAFF

size: few
J: TRBJ1-5
V: TRBV18
D: -
DNA: TGTGCCAGCTCTCCTCAGGGAGGGGCACGGAGCAATCAGCCCCAGCATTTT
CDR3: CASSPQGGARSNQPQHF

size: -
J: TRBJ2-3
V: TRBV27
D: -
DNA: TGTGCCAGCAGTTGGAGGGGGGGCTGGTCCGACGAGACGCAGTATTTT
CDR3: CASSWRGGWSDETQYF

size: -
J: TRBJ2-1
V: TRBV24-1
D: TRBD1
DNA: TGTGCCACCAGTGATTTGACAGGGGGCCGCAATGAGCAGTTCTTC
CDR3: CATSDLTGGRNEQFF

size: -
J: TRBJ2-5
V: TRBV3-1/TRBV3-2
D: TRBD2
DNA: TGTGCCAGCAGAGCCGGGCTAGCGGGGGGGGAGGAGACCCAGTACTTC
CDR3: CASRAGLAGGEETQYF

size: -
J: TRBJ2-1
V: TRBV5-6
D: -
DNA: TGTGCCAGCAGCTTGAGGAGGGTCCACAATGAGCAGTTCTTC
CDR3: CASSLRRVHNEQFF

size: -
J: TRBJ2-5
V: TRBV6-2/TRBV6-3
D: TRBD2
DNA: TGTGCCAGCAGTTACCGAGGACTAGCGGGAGCGGGGACCCAGTACTTC
CDR3: CASSYRGLAGAGTQYF

size: -
J: TRBJ1-2
V: TRBV18
D: TRBD1
DNA: TGTGCCAGCTCACCCATCCGGGACAGCAATGAGGGCTACACCTTC
CDR3: CASSPIRDSNEGYTF

size: -
J: TRBJ2-3
V: TRBV19
D: TRBD1
DNA: TGTGCCAGTAGTAAAGGGGGCCGCACAGATACGCAGTATTTT
CDR3: CASSKGGRTDTQYF

size: few
J: TRBJ1-6
V: TRBV4-3
D: TRBD1
DNA: TGCGCCAGCAGCCAAGCCGACAGGGGCTCACCCCTCCACTTT
CDR3: CASSQADRGSPLHF

size: -
J: TRBJ1-2
V: TRBV6-6
D: -
DNA: TGTGCCAGCAGTAACAGGGTCTCTGAACCAAGTGGCTACACCTTC
CDR3: CASSNRVSEPSGYTF

size: -
J: TRBJ1-6
V: TRBV30
D: -
DNA: TGTGCCTGGAGTCCGGACATGAAGTCACCCCTCCACTTT
CDR3: CAWSPDMKSPLHF

size: -
J: TRBJ1-1
V: TRBV6-6
D: -
DNA: TGTGCCAGCGGCCAGGGGCGCGACACTGAAGCTTTCTTT
CDR3: CASGQGRDTEAFF

size: -
J: TRBJ1-5
V: TRBV2
D: TRBD1
DNA: TGTGCCAGCAGGGGACACGTGGGACAGGTTTTCAATCAGCCCCAGCATTTT
CDR3: CASRGHVGQVFNQPQHF

size: once
J: TRBJ2-7
V: TRBV9
D: -
DNA: TGTGCCAGCAGCGGGTTAGCCTCCGACGAGCAGTACTTC
CDR3: CASSGLASDEQYF

size: few
J: TRBJ1-6
V: TRBV5-6
D: TRBD1
DNA: TGTGCCAGCAGCGGAGGGACAGGGCAGGGTAGTTATAATTCACCCCTCCACTTT
CDR3: CASSGGTGQGSYNSPLHF

size: -
J: TRBJ2-5
V: TRBV7-3
D: TRBD2
DNA: TGTGCCAGCAGTCCTACTAGCGGGGTAGAGACCCAGTACTTC
CDR3: CASSPTSGVETQYF

size: -
J: TRBJ2-5
V: TRBV4-1
D: -
DNA: TGCGCCAGCAGAAACCAACAGGGATCACAAGAGACCCAGTACTTC
CDR3: CASRNQQGSQETQYF

size: -
J: TRBJ1-3
V: TRBV19
D: -
DNA: TGTGCCAGTAGTCCTCGGACTATCTCTGGAAACACCATATATTTT
CDR3: CASSPRTISGNTIYF

size: -
J: TRBJ1-2
V: TRBV6-4
D: -
DNA: TGTGCCAGCAGTGAAGGTCCGGGGTTTGGCTATGGCTACACCTTC
CDR3: CASSEGPGFGYGYTF

size: -
J: TRBJ2-7
V: TRBV9
D: TRBD2
DNA: TGTGCCAGCAGCGTAGAGGGGACTAGCGGGAGATACGAGCAGTACTTC
CDR3: CASSVEGTSGRYEQYF

size: -
J: TRBJ1-1
V: TRBV11-2
D: TRBD1
DNA: TGTGCCAGCAGCCCAGACAGGGCAACTCATGAAGCTTTCTTT
CDR3: CASSPDRATHEAFF

size: -
J: TRBJ2-7
V: TRBV2
D: TRBD1
DNA: TGTGCCAGCAGGTTTGGGACAGGAGATGACTACGAGCAGTACTTC
CDR3: CASRFGTGDDYEQYF

size: -
J: TRBJ1-1
V: TRBV15
D: TRBD1
DNA: TGTGCCACCAGCAGAGATCTGGGACAGGGGTCACACGCTTTCTTT
CDR3: CATSRDLGQGSHAFF

size: few
J: TRBJ2-1
V: TRBV4-1
D: TRBD2
DNA: TGCGCCAGCAGCCAAGTTGAGACTAGCGGGAGTATCTCCTACAATGAGCAGTTCTTC
CDR3: CASSQVETSGSISYNEQFF

size: -
J: TRBJ2-7
V: TRBV4-2
D: TRBD2
DNA: TGTGCCAGCAGCCTTAGCGGGGGGGCCTACGAGCAGTACTTC
CDR3: CASSLSGGAYEQYF

size: -
J: TRBJ2-2
V: TRBV9
D: TRBD2
DNA: TGTGCCAGCAGCCCGGGACTAGCGGGTGGGACCGGGGAGCTGTTTTTT
CDR3: CASSPGLAGGTGELFF

size: once
J: TRBJ1-1
V: TRBV3-1/TRBV3-2
D: -
DNA: TGTGCCAGCAGCCAAAGGGGGGGCAGGGGAAACACTGAAGCTTTCTTT
CDR3: CASSQRGGRGNTEAFF

size: -
J: TRBJ1-1
V: TRBV9
D: -
DNA: TGTGCCAGCAGCCCCATATCGCCGGGGGTTGAAGCTTTCTTT
CDR3: CASSPISPGVEAFF

size: -
J: TRBJ2-7
V: TRBV5-8
D: TRBD2
DNA: TGTGCCAGCAGCCTGGTCGGGACTAGCGGGTGGTACGAGCAGTACTTC
CDR3: CASSLVGTSGWYEQYF

size: few
J: TRBJ1-1
V: TRBV9
D: -
DNA: TGTGCCAGCAGCGTAGGTAGCCAGGGAAACACTGAAGCTTTCTTT
CDR3: CASSVGSQGNTEAFF

size: once
J: TRBJ2-1
V: TRBV7-3
D: -
DNA: TGTGCCAGCAGCTTCCGGCAGGGTAGTGAGCAGTTCTTC
CDR3: CASSFRQGSEQFF

size: few
J: TRBJ1-3
V: TRBV5-1
D: TRBD1
DNA: TGCGCCAGCAGCTTGGTGGGACAGGGGGTTGGAAACACCATATATTTT
CDR3: CASSLVGQGVGNTIYF

size: -
J: TRBJ1-1
V: TRBV19
D: TRBD1
DNA: TGTGCCAGTAGTACCTCGACCACAGGGGGCGCCATGAACACTGAAGCTTTCTTT
CDR3: CASSTSTTGGAMNTEAFF

size: -
J: TRBJ2-3
V: TRBV10-1
D: TRBD2
DNA: TGCGCCAGCGGTGTCGCTAGCGGGGGGCCAGATACGCAGTATTTT
CDR3: CASGVASGGPDTQYF

size: -
J: TRBJ1-4
V: TRBV7-3
D: -
DNA: TGTGCCAGCAGCTTACACGGGGATGAAAAACTGTTTTTT
CDR3: CASSLHGDEKLFF

size: -
J: TRBJ1-1
V: TRBV2
D: TRBD1
DNA: TGTGCCAGCAGTAGGGACAGACGAGAAGCTTTCTTT
CDR3: CASSRDRREAFF

size: -
J: TRBJ1-6
V: TRBV2
D: -
DNA: TGTGCCAGCATAATCCAGAAAAATTCACCCCTCCACTTT
CDR3: CASIIQKNSPLHF

size: few
J: TRBJ2-3
V: TRBV7-2
D: -
DNA: TGTGCCAGCAGCTTGGACAGATTCACAGATACGCAGTATTTT
CDR3: CASSLDRFTDTQYF

size: -
J: TRBJ2-1
V: TRBV5-1
D: TRBD2
DNA: TGCGCCAGCAGCTTGGTTGCTAGCGGGCAAATACTATACAATGAGCAGTTCTTC
CDR3: CASSLVASGQILYNEQFF

size: -
J: TRBJ2-3
V: TRBV2
D: TRBD2
DNA: TGTGCCAGCAGTCTACTAGCGGTAACAGATACGCAGTATTTT
CDR3: CASSLLAVTDTQYF

size: -
J: TRBJ1-1
V: TRBV18
D: -
DNA: TGTGCCAGCTCACCAGCGGAGAACACTGAAGCTTTCTTT
CDR3: CASSPAENTEAFF

size: -
J: TRBJ1-5
V: TRBV7-2
D: -
DNA: TGTGCCAGCAGCTTAGGGGGGGAGATTAATCAGCCCCAGCATTTT
CDR3: CASSLGGEINQPQHF

size: -
J: TRBJ2-2
V: TRBV30
D: TRBD2
DNA: TGTGCCTGGAGTCGATTAGCGGGGGCCTTCGTCGGGGAGCTGTTTTTT
CDR3: CAWSRLAGAFVGELFF

size: -
J: TRBJ2-5
V: TRBV5-5
D: TRBD2
DNA: TGTGCCAGCAGCTTGGCGCTAGCGGGAGGACAAGAGACCCAGTACTTC
CDR3: CASSLALAGGQETQYF

size: -
J: TRBJ1-3
V: TRBV5-6
D: TRBD1
DNA: TGTGCCAGCAGCTTTGGACAGGGGGCGCGAGGAAACACCATATATTTT
CDR3: CASSFGQGARGNTIYF